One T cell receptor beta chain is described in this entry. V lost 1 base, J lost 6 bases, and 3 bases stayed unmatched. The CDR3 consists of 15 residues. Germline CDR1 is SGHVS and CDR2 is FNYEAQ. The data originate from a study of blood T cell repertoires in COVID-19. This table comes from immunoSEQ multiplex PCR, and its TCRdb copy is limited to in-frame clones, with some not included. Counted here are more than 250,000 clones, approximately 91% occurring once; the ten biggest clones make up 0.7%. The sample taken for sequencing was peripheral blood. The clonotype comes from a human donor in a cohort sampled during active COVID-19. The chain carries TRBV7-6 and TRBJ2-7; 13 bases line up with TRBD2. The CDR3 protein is CASSLGLAGGPEQYF. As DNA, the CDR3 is TGTGCCAGCAGCTTAGGACTAGCGGGAGGCCCCGAGCAGTACTTC.